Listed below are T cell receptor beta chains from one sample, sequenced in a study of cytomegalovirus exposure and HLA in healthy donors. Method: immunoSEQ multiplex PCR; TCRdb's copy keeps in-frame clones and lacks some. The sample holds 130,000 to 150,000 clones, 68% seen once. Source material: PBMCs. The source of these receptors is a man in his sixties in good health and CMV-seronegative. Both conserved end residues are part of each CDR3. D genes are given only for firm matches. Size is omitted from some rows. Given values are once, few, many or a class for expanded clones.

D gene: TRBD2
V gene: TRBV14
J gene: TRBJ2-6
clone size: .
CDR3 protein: CASSQVLAGSSGANVLTF
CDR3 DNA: TGTGCCAGCAGCCAAGTCCTAGCGGGAAGCTCTGGGGCCAACGTCCTGACTTTC

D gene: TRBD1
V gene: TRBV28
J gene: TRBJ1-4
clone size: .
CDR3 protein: CASSLPTGPDEKLFF
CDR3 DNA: TGTGCCAGCAGTTTACCGACAGGGCCGGATGAAAAACTGTTTTTT

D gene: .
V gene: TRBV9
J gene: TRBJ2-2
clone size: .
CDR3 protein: CASNRDTNTGELFF
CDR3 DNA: TGTGCCAGCAACCGGGACACCAACACCGGGGAGCTGTTTTTT

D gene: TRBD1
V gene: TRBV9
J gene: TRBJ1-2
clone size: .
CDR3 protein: CASSGYDRDYGYTF
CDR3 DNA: TGTGCCAGCAGCGGTTACGACAGGGACTATGGCTACACCTTC

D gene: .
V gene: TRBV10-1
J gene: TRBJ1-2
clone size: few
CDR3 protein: CASSGNRSYGYTF
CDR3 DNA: TGCGCCAGCAGTGGTAACAGGTCCTATGGCTACACCTTC

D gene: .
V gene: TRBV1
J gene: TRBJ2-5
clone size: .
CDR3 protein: CTSSQDVTSGRAGETQYF
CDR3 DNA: TGCACCAGCAGCCAAGATGTAACTAGCGGGAGGGCCGGAGAGACCCAGTACTTC

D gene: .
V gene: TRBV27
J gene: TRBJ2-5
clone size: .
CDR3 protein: CASSPRILGVPSQETQYF
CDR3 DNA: TGTGCCAGCAGTCCCCGGATTCTAGGGGTCCCATCCCAAGAGACCCAGTACTTC

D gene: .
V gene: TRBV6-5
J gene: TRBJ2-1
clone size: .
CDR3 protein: CASSVLAGNEQFF
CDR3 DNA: TGTGCCAGCAGTGTGTTGGCGGGAAATGAGCAGTTCTTC

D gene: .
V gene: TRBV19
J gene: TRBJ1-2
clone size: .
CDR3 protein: CASSEGQTNYGYTF
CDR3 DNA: TGTGCCAGTAGTGAGGGACAAACCAACTATGGCTACACCTTC

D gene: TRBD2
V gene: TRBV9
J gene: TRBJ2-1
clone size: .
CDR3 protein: CASSAGPGLAGHNEQFF
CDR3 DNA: TGTGCCAGCAGCGCCGGACCGGGACTAGCGGGACACAATGAGCAGTTCTTC

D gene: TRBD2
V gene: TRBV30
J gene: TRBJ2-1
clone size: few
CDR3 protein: CAWSEGTSGRVDEQFF
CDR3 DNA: TGTGCCTGGAGTGAAGGGACTAGCGGGAGGGTCGATGAGCAGTTCTTC

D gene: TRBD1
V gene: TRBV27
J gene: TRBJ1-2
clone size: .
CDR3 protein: CASSLSAGGFSGYTF
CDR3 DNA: TGTGCCAGCAGTTTATCGGCAGGGGGTTTCTCTGGCTACACCTTC

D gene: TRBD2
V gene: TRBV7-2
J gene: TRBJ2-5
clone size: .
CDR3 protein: CASSPGLAVGETQYF
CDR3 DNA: TGTGCCAGCAGCCCGGGACTAGCGGTCGGGGAGACCCAGTACTTC

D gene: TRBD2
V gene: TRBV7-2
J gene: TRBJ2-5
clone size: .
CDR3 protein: CASSVTSGSQETQYF
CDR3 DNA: TGTGCCAGCAGCGTAACTAGCGGAAGCCAAGAGACCCAGTACTTC

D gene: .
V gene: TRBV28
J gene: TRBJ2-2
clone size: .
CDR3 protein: CASSEATGRTGELFF
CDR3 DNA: TGTGCCAGCAGCGAAGCGACAGGACGCACCGGGGAGCTGTTTTTT

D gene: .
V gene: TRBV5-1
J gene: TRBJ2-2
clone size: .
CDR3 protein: CASSLAIPGAGELFF
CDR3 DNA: TGCGCCAGCAGCTTGGCCATCCCGGGAGCCGGGGAGCTGTTTTTT

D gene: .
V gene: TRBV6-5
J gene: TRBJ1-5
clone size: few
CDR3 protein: CASSPWGDQPQHF
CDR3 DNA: TGTGCCAGCAGTCCCTGGGGGGATCAGCCCCAGCATTTT

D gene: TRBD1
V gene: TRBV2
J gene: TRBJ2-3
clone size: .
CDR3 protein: CASMGQGVPDTQYF
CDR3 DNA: TGTGCCAGCATGGGACAGGGAGTACCAGATACGCAGTATTTT

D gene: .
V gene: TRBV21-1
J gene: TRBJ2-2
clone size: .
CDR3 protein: CASSKVETGGIGELFF
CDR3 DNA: TGTGCCAGCAGCAAAGTGGAGACAGGGGGAATCGGGGAGCTGTTTTTT

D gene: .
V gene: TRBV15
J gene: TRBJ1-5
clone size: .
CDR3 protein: CATSRGGQPQHF
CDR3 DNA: TGTGCCACCAGCAGGGGGGGTCAGCCCCAGCATTTT

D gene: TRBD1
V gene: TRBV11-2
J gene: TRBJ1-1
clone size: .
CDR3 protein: CASRSVRDRGGGTEAFF
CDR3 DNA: TGTGCCAGCAGATCTGTCCGGGACAGGGGAGGGGGGACTGAAGCTTTCTTT

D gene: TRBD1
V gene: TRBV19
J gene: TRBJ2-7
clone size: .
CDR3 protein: CASSLGQGLEQYF
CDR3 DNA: TGTGCCAGTAGTCTAGGACAGGGCCTCGAGCAGTACTTC

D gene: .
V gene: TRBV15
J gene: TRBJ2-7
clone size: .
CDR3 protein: CATMAQAEQYF
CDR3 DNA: TGTGCCACCATGGCTCAGGCCGAGCAGTACTTC

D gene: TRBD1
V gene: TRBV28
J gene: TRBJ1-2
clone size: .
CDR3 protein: CASSLLTGGYGYTF
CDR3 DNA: TGTGCCAGCAGTTTACTTACAGGGGGCTATGGCTACACCTTC

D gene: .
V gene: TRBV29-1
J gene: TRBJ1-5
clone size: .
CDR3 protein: CSVVEGLEGQPQHF
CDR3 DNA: TGCAGCGTTGTGGAGGGGCTCGAAGGTCAGCCCCAGCATTTT

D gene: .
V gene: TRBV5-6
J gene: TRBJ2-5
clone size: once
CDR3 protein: CASSGGGIGQETQYF
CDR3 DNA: TGTGCCAGCAGCGGAGGGGGCATAGGGCAAGAGACCCAGTACTTC

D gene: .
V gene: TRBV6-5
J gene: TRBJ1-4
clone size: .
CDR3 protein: CASSYTVLDEKLFF
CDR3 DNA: TGTGCCAGCAGTTACACGGTTCTTGATGAAAAACTGTTTTTT

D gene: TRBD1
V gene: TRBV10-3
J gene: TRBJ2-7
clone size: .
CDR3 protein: CATVFPGQGTYEQYF
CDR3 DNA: TGTGCCACCGTGTTCCCGGGACAGGGGACCTACGAGCAGTACTTC

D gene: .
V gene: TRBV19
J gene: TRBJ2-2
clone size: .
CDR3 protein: CASSITTPTGELFF
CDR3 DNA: TGTGCCAGTAGTATTACTACTCCGACCGGGGAGCTGTTTTTT

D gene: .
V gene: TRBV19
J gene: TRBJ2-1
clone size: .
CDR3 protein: CASSITRSEQFF
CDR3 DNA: TGTGCCAGTAGTATCACAAGGAGTGAGCAGTTCTTC

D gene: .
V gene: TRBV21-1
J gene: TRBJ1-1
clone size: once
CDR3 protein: CASSTGPKAERTEAFF
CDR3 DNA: TGTGCCAGCAGCACAGGGCCGAAGGCGGAGAGGACTGAAGCTTTCTTT

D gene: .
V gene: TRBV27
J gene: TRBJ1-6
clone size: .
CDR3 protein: CASSLLLGSSYNSPLHF
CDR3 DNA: TGTGCCAGCAGTTTATTGCTAGGGAGCTCCTATAATTCACCCCTCCACTTT

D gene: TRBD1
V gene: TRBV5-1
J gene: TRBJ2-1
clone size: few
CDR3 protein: CASSLEAGQGPYNEQFF
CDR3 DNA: TGCGCCAGCAGCTTGGAAGCGGGACAGGGGCCCTACAATGAGCAGTTCTTC

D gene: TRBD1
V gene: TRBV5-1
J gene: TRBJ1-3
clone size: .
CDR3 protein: CASSLRGTGFGNTIYF
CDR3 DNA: TGCGCCAGCAGCTTGAGAGGGACAGGGTTTGGAAACACCATATATTTT

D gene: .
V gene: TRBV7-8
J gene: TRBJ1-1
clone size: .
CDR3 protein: CASSPLGRNTEAFF
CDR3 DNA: TGTGCCAGCAGCCCCCTGGGGAGGAACACTGAAGCTTTCTTT

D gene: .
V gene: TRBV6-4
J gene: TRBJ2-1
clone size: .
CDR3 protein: CASIQREQFF
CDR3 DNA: TGTGCCAGCATCCAGCGGGAGCAGTTCTTC

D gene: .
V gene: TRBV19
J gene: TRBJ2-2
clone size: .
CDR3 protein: CASSISTNTGELFF
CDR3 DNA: TGTGCCAGTAGTATATCAACGAACACCGGGGAGCTGTTTTTT

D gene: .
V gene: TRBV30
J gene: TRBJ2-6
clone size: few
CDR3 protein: CAWSGQSGANVLTF
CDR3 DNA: TGTGCCTGGAGTGGCCAGTCTGGGGCCAACGTCCTGACTTTC

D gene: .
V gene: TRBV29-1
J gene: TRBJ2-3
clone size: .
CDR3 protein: CSVESARRGDTQYF
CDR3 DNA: TGCAGCGTTGAAAGCGCTAGGAGAGGAGATACGCAGTATTTT

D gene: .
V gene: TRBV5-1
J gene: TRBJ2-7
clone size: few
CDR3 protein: CASSPSVLSYEQYF
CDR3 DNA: TGCGCCAGCAGCCCCTCTGTTCTATCCTACGAGCAGTACTTC

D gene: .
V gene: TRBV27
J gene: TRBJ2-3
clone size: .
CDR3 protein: CASSLGPRGSTTTDTQYF
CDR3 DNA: TGTGCCAGCAGTCTAGGACCTAGAGGCTCGACTACTACAGATACGCAGTATTTT

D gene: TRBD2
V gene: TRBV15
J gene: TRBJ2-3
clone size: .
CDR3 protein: CATSRLLAGPTDTQYF
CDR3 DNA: TGTGCCACCAGCAGACTACTAGCGGGGCCCACAGATACGCAGTATTTT

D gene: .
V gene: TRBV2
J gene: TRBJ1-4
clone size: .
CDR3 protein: CASSARVGRDEKLFF
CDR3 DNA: TGTGCCAGCAGCGCCCGTGTGGGGAGAGATGAAAAACTGTTTTTT

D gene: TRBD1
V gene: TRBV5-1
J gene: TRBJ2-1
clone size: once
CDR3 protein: CASRPGGPSYNEQFF
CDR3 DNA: TGCGCCAGCAGACCAGGGGGCCCCTCCTACAATGAGCAGTTCTTC

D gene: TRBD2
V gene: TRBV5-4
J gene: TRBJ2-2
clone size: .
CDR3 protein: CASSWYSGRAAGELFF
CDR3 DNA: TGTGCCAGCAGCTGGTATAGCGGGAGGGCCGCCGGGGAGCTGTTTTTT

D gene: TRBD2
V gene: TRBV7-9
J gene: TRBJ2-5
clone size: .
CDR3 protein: CASSLRGVSGRPYQETQYF
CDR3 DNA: TGTGCCAGCAGCTTAAGGGGGGTTAGCGGGAGACCTTACCAAGAGACCCAGTACTTC

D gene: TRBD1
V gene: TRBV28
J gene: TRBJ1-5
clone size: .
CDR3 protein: CASSATGGINQPQHF
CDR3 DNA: TGTGCCAGCAGTGCGACAGGGGGCATTAATCAGCCCCAGCATTTT

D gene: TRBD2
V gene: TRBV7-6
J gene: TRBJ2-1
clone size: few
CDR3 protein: CASSPTSGRLNEQFF
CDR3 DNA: TGTGCCAGCAGCCCGACTAGCGGGAGGCTCAATGAGCAGTTCTTC

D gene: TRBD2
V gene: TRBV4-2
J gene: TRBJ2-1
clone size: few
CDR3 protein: CASSFASGDYNEQFF
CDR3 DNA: TGTGCCAGCAGCTTCGCTAGCGGGGACTACAATGAGCAGTTCTTC

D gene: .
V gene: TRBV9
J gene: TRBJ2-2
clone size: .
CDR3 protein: CASSRHTGELFF
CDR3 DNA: TGTGCCAGCAGCCGACATACCGGGGAGCTGTTTTTT

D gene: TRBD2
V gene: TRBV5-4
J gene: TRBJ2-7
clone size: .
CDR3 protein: CASSTPALAGGPSSYEQYF
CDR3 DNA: TGTGCCAGCAGTACTCCAGCACTAGCGGGAGGCCCCAGCTCCTACGAGCAGTACTTC

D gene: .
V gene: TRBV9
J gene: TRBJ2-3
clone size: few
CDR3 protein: CASSVGTLLDTQYF
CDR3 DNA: TGTGCCAGCAGCGTAGGGACTCTACTGGATACGCAGTATTTT

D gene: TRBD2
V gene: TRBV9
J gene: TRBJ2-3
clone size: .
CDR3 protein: CASSSSGVGDTQYF
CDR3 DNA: TGTGCCAGCAGCTCGAGCGGGGTGGGGGATACGCAGTATTTT

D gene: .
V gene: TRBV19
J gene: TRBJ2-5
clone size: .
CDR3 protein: CASSSRMTEGTETQYF
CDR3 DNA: TGTGCCAGTAGTTCCCGAATGACGGAGGGGACAGAGACCCAGTACTTC